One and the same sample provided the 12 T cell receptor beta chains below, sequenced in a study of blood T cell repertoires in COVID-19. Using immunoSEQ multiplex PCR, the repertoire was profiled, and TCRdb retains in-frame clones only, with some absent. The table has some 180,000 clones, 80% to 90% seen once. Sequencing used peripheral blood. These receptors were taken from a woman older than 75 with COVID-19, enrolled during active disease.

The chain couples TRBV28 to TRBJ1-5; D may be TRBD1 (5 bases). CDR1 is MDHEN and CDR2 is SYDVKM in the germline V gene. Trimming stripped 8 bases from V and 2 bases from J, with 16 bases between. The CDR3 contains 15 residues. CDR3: CASLWGGLGNQPQHF. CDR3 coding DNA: TGTGCCAGCCTCTGGGGGGGACTCGGCAATCAGCCCCAGCATTTT.

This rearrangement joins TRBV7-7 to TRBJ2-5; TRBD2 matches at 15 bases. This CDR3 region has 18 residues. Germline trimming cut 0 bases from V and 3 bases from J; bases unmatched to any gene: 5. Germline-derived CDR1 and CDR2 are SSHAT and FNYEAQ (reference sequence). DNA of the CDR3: TGTGCCAGCAGCTTAGCGCGGACTAGCGGGGGGGCCAAAGAGACCCAGTACTTC. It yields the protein CASSLARTSGGAKETQYF.

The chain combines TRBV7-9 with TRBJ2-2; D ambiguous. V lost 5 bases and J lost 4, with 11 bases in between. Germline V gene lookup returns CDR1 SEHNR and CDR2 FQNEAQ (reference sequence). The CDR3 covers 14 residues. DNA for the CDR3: TGTGCCAGCAGCCTTCACTTCCTCACCGGGGAGCTGTTTTTT. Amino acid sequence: CASSLHFLTGELFF.

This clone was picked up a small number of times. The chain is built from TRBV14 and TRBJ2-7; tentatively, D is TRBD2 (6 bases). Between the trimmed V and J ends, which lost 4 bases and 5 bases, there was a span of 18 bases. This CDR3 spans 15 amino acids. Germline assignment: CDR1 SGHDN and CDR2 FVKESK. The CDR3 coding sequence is TGTGCCAGCAGCCCCCTCCAGGCGGCGGGGCACGAGCAGTACTTC. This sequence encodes CASSPLQAAGHEQYF.

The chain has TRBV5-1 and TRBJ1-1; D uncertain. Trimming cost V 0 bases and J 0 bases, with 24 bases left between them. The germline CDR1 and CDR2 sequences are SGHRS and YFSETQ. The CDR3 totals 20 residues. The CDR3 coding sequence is TGCGCCAGCAGCTTGGAATATCGCGGGTATGTGGTTAGGATGAACACTGAAGCTTTCTTT. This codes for CASSLEYRGYVVRMNTEAFF.

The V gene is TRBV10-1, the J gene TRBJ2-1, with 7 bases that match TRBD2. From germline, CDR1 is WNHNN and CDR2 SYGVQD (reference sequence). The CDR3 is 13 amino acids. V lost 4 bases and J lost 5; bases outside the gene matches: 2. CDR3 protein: CASSVGGDNEQFF. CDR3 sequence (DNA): TGCGCCAGCAGTGTGGGGGGGGACAATGAGCAGTTCTTC.

In DNA form, the CDR3 reads TGCGCCAGCAGGACAGGGGGGTCCTACGAGCAGTACTTC. It codes for CASRTGGSYEQYF. The chain recombines TRBV10-2 with TRBJ2-7; 9 bases fit TRBD1. From germline, CDR1 is WSHSY and CDR2 SAAADI. The V segment lost 6 bases and the J segment 1 base; nucleotides outside the gene matches: 1. The CDR3 spans 13 residues.

The CDR3: CASSERGGGATDTQYF. In nucleotides, the CDR3 is TGTGCCAGCAGCGAGAGAGGCGGGGGGGCCACAGATACGCAGTATTTT. The V and J genes are TRBV9 and TRBJ2-3; 9 nucleotides align to TRBD2. The CDR3 is 16 amino acids. Germline CDR1 is SGDLS and CDR2 is YYNGEE. V lost 3 bases to trimming and J lost 2 bases; unmatched junction nucleotides: 7.

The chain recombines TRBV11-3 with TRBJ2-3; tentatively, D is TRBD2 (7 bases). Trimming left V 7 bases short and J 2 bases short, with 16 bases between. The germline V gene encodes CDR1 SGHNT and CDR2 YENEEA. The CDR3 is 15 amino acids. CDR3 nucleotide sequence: TGTGCCAGCAACTCGGGCGGGGGCCTCACAGATACGCAGTATTTT. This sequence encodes CASNSGGGLTDTQYF.

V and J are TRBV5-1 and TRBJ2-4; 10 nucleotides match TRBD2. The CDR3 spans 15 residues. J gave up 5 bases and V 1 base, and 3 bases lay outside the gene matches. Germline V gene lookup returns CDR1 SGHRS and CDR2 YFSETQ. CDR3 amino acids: CASSLIGLAENIQYF. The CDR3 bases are TGCGCCAGCAGCTTGATCGGACTAGCGGAAAACATTCAGTACTTC.

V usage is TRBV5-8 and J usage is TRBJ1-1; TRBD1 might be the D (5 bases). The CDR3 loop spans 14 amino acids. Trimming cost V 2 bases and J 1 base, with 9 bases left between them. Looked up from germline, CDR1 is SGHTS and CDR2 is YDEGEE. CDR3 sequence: CASSFQQANTEAFF. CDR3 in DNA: TGTGCCAGCAGCTTTCAACAGGCGAACACTGAAGCTTTCTTT.

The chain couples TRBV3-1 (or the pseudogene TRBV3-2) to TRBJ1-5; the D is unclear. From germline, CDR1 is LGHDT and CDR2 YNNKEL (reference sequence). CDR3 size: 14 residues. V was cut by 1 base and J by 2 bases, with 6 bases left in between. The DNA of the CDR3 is TGTGCCAGCAGCCAAGCCGGTGGCAATCAGCCCCAGCATTTT. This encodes CASSQAGGNQPQHF.